The source of this T cell receptor beta chain is a study of cytomegalovirus exposure and HLA in healthy donors. The CDR3 totals 9 residues. The PCR used 60 Vbeta and 13 Jbeta primers. Profiled with immunoSEQ multiplex PCR; TCRdb holds only in-frame clones, not every one. The top ten hold approximately 2% of the sample, which has about 110,000 clones, about 90% seen once. Remarks on this clone: Its antigen is currently unknown.

General study points: Sequences of the TCR beta chain were said to predict the HLA-A and HLA-B alleles of most subjects accurately. A missense variant in DCLRE1C was later tied to TCR beta V- and J-gene trimming. A later analysis reportedly identified an Asian-associated ancestry cluster as carrying fewer N-insertions than the approximately 640-donor mean. Analysis was performed later, and it showed HLA-associated TCR beta chains to be more clonally expanded than equally common others.

This TCR derives from a man aged 35 to 55 in good health and CMV-seronegative. The chain combines TRBV23-1 with TRBJ1-2, with D tentatively TRBD1 (5 bases). TRBV23-1 is designated an ORF whose function remains uncertain. The material sequenced was PBMCs. The CDR3 reads CAAGWGYTF. The DNA of the CDR3 is TGCGCGGCAGGGTGGGGCTACACCTTC.